This T cell receptor (beta chain) was profiled in a study of T-cell memory formation after mild COVID-19. Study context: TCR clusters were largely donor specific.

The table lists this clonotype with a few counts. Its antigen is not known. TCRdb used MiXCR to reprocess the 5' RACE reads, holding one entry per CDR3 protein. The table has some 350,000 distinct CDR3 sequences, about 15% seen once. The study's findings and limits: Proof of SARS-CoV-2 specificity was absent for the second-wave clones that crested on day 37. Memory sampled before infection contained some responding clones, suggesting cross-reactive memory joined. Clones that contracted from day 15 to 85 were balanced CD4/CD8, while later expanders leaned CD4+.

Germline CDR1 reads SGHTA; CDR2 reads FQGNSA. The trim removed 4 bases at V and 10 bases at J, leaving 6 bases unmatched. The CDR3 has 14 residues. The chain uses TRBV7-2 and TRBJ1-6; 8 nucleotides match TRBD1. Sequenced input: PBMCs or a T cell subset sorted from them (not recorded which). This receptor was obtained from a man younger than 30 who had mild COVID-19 (a few samples of this study predate the infection). Cell type and time point are not known. CDR3 bases: TGTGCCAGCAGCTCTGGACAGGGCCCCTCACCCCTCCACTTT. Encoded protein: CASSSGQGPSPLHF.